This T cell receptor (beta chain) emerged from a study of molecular identifiers for immune sequencing clone quantification. The study's findings and limits: Among some 910,000 naive cells, as was reported, spiked Jurkat TCR RNA from one cell was detectable. The study found clones above 20 RNA copies held over 98% of effector molecules and under 1% in naive cells.

CD8+CD4-CCR7+CD45RA+ cells were sorted as naive CD8 T cells. Deletions cut 2 bases from V and 3 bases from J, with 14 bases between. CDR1 and CDR2 from the germline V gene are GTSNPN and SVGIG (reference sequence). This CDR3 comprises 16 residues. Library preparation followed earlier protocols using designated TCR primers. Each CDR3 protein gets one entry after TCRdb re-called the PCR reads with MiXCR. The profile shows about 640,000 distinct CDR3 sequences, around 20% of them singletons. This clonotype was observed many times. What it binds is unknown. This chain uses TRBV30 with TRBJ2-6; maybe TRBD1 (5 bases). This TCR was sampled from a human donor in good health. Some libraries in this study had Jurkat cell RNA spiked in. Sample: naive CD8+ T cells from blood, with Jurkat cell RNA spiked in. Subset described: FACS-sorted CD8+CD4-CCR7+CD45RA+ naive T cells. The CDR3 DNA is TGTGCCTGGAGTAGTCAGGGAACGGTTGGGGCCAACGTCCTGACTTTC. Translating it yields CAWSSQGTVGANVLTF.